This T cell receptor beta chain was identified during a study of T-cell reconstitution after alpha-beta-depleted transplantation in children. Preparation of the TCRbeta library involved a method that used unique molecular identifiers. One entry per CDR3 protein, called by TCRdb with MiXCR from the PCR reads. The data contain more than 450,000 distinct CDR3 sequences, about a sixth of them singletons. The sequences come from PBMCs from the stem cell graft donor, collected from the stem cell graft. This TCR was sampled from a human donor who donated a stem cell graft to a child with acute lymphoblastic leukemia.

For the CDR3, the DNA is TGTGCCAGCAGTGTCCGGGGGTCTAATCAGCCCCAGCATTTT. Translation gives CASSVRGSNQPQHF. The rearrangement links TRBV2 to TRBJ1-5; D is perhaps TRBD1 (5 bases). Germline CDR1 is SNHLY and CDR2 is FYNNEI. The V and J ends lost 4 bases and 4 bases respectively, with 11 bases between them. There are 14 residues in the CDR3.